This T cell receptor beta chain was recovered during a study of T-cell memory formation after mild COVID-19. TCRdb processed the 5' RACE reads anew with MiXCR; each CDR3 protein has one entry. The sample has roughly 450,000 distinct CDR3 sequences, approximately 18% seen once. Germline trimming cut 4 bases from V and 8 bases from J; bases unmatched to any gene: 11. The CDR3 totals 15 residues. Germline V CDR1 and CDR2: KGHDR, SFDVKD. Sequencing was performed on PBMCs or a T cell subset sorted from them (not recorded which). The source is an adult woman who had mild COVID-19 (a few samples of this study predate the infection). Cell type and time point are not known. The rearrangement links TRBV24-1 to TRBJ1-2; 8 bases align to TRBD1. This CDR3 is CATSEPGTGSLGYTF. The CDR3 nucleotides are TGTGCCACCAGTGAGCCCGGGACAGGTAGCTTAGGCTACACCTTC.